The subject of this entry is one T cell receptor beta chain. All enrollees were roughly 18 to 90 years old and from about two dozen US areas. Researchers sorted participants into cohorts using their self-reported clinical history. This specimen comes from a study of blood T cell repertoires in COVID-19. Looking at the study overall: Nucleic acid was either cDNA or gDNA, and it came from T cells, B-cell-depleted T cells, or PBMCs.

Per the authors' pipeline: Amplification from reference gene primers served as the basis for estimated nucleated cell counts. Repertoires were generated with immunoSEQ multiplex PCR, while TCRdb's copy carries only in-frame clones and drops some. V and J calls plus clone size are reproduced from that table; the DNA served to infer D and trimming. The table lists about 170,000 clones, over 75% of them singletons. The CDR3 totals 16 residues. V dropped 1 base and J dropped 1 base, with 13 bases sitting between them. Germline lookup yields CDR1 SGHVS and CDR2 FQNEAQ. The chain couples TRBV7-8 to TRBJ2-5; D is undetermined. This TCR was sampled from a human donor with acute COVID-19. The donor label of this sample is uncertain. Sequencing was done on a sample of PBMCs or T cells enriched from blood (not recorded which). CDR3 region: CASSLGPVGGQETQYF. As DNA, the CDR3 is TGTGCCAGCAGCTTAGGCCCAGTTGGCGGCCAAGAGACCCAGTACTTC.